A selection of T cell receptor beta chains follows, all from one sample in a study of regulatory T cells in long-lasting Graves disease. MiXCR was run by TCRdb on the multiplex PCR reads, yielding one entry per CDR3 protein. The sample holds just over 600,000 distinct CDR3 sequences; 15% to 20% are singletons and the top ten take about 20%. These data were likewise used in another study, on T cells in Graves' hyperthyroidism and ophthalmopathy.

The sequencing here drew on peripheral blood mononuclear cells (PBMCs), taken at new diagnosis, from a patient treated with antithyroid drugs. Every receptor here comes from a woman in her 30s with Graves disease. Each CDR3 is given with its conserved first and last residue. The D gene is left open where the match is weak. Clone sizes are given selectively: once, few, many, or a class where the clone is expanded.

>TRBV29-1|TRBJ2-3|many|-
CSQDRSTDTQYF
TGCAGCCAGGACAGAAGCACAGATACGCAGTATTTT
>TRBV5-5|TRBJ2-7|few|TRBD2
CASSLFTSGEQYF
TGTGCCAGCAGCTTGTTTACTAGCGGCGAGCAGTACTTC
>TRBV4-2|TRBJ2-5|once|-
CASSKSDRQETQYF
TGTGCCAGCAGCAAATCGGACAGACAAGAGACCCAGTACTTC
>TRBV11-2|TRBJ2-4|-|-
CASSEVTAKKNIQYF
TGTGCCAGCAGCGAAGTTACAGCAAAAAAAAACATTCAGTACTTC
>TRBV10-3|TRBJ1-1|many|-
CAIRGETNTEAFF
TGTGCCATCAGGGGGGAGACGAACACTGAAGCTTTCTTT
>TRBV4-2|TRBJ2-2|-|-
CASREWASNTGELFF
TGTGCCAGCAGGGAGTGGGCCTCAAACACCGGGGAGCTGTTTTTT
>TRBV7-2|TRBJ2-5|-|-
CASSNDLEATQYF
TGCGCCAGCAGCAACGACTTGGAAGCGACCCAGTACTTC
>TRBV20-1|TRBJ2-3|many|-
CSASQGSADTQYF
TGCAGTGCTAGTCAGGGGTCGGCAGATACGCAGTATTTT
>TRBV7-8|TRBJ2-2|many|-
CASSLGAVAGELFF
TGTGCCAGCAGCTTAGGGGCGGTAGCCGGGGAGCTGTTTTTT
>TRBV2|TRBJ1-6|-|-
CASTKGLINSPLHF
TGTGCCAGCACGAAGGGACTGATTAATTCACCCCTCCACTTT
>TRBV28|TRBJ1-6|many|-
CASSFLGQLYNSPLHF
TGTGCCAGCAGTTTCCTCGGACAGCTGTATAATTCACCCCTCCACTTT
>TRBV11-2|TRBJ2-3|-|-
CASSLVVGPSTDTQYF
TGTGCCAGCAGCTTAGTGGTCGGCCCTAGCACAGATACGCAGTATTTT
>TRBV6-2/TRBV6-3|TRBJ2-7|many|-
CASSDPWEQYF
TGTGCCAGCAGCGACCCGTGGGAGCAGTACTTC
>TRBV12-3/TRBV12-4|TRBJ2-1|-|TRBD2
CASSLLRREGPEQFF
TGTGCCAGCAGTTTACTAAGGCGGGAGGGCCCTGAGCAGTTCTTC
>TRBV18|TRBJ2-1|few|TRBD2
CASSPAGGPNNEQFF
TGTGCCAGCTCACCAGCGGGAGGGCCCAACAATGAGCAGTTCTTC
>TRBV5-4|TRBJ1-4|-|TRBD1
CASSLPGQGDEKLFF
TGTGCCAGCAGCTTACCGGGACAGGGGGATGAAAAACTGTTTTTT
>TRBV4-1|TRBJ2-3|-|-
CASSQDRIQDTQYF
TGCGCCAGCAGCCAAGACAGGATCCAAGATACGCAGTATTTT
>TRBV24-1|TRBJ1-4|many|-
CATSDGFIEKLFF
TGTGCCACCAGTGATGGTTTTATTGAAAAACTGTTTTTT
>TRBV5-1|TRBJ2-7|few|TRBD1
CASSMGTGAPEQYF
TGCGCCAGCAGCATGGGGACAGGGGCTCCCGAGCAGTACTTC
>TRBV20-1|TRBJ2-1|-|-
CSAQGGVNEQFF
TGCAGTGCTCAGGGGGGTGTTAATGAGCAGTTCTTC
>TRBV30|TRBJ2-1|many|-
CAWSVRGNEQFF
TGTGCCTGGAGTGTACGTGGCAATGAGCAGTTCTTC
>TRBV19|TRBJ2-1|few|TRBD2
CASSIGLAGFYNEQFF
TGTGCCAGTAGTATTGGGCTAGCGGGATTCTACAATGAGCAGTTCTTC
>TRBV29-1|TRBJ1-2|-|TRBD1
CSVEGTAYGYTF
TGCAGCGTTGAGGGGACAGCTTATGGCTACACCTTC
>TRBV10-3|TRBJ2-3|many|TRBD2
CAISELTSGSSTDTQYF
TGTGCCATCAGTGAGCTCACTAGCGGGAGTAGCACAGATACGCAGTATTTT
>TRBV11-2|TRBJ1-5|many|-
CASSHTDNQPQHF
TGTGCCAGCAGCCACACCGATAATCAGCCCCAGCATTTT
>TRBV12-5|TRBJ2-5|many|TRBD1
CASGYKGAWGETQYF
TGTGCTAGTGGTTACAAGGGGGCGTGGGGAGAGACCCAGTACTTC
>TRBV7-2|TRBJ2-1|-|TRBD2
CASSKGTSGSTLIGSNEQLF
TGTGCCAGCAGCAAAGGGACTAGCGGGAGCACTTTGATCGGTAGCAATGAGCAGCTCTTC
>TRBV2|TRBJ2-3|many|-
CASRGTTRDTQYF
TGTGCCAGCAGGGGGACAACCCGAGATACGCAGTATTTT
>TRBV19|TRBJ2-7|few|-
CASSIGRPNYEQYF
TGTGCCAGTAGTATAGGACGACCAAACTACGAGCAGTACTTC
>TRBV5-4|TRBJ1-2|-|-
CASSSPAALGYTF
TGTGCCAGCAGCTCTCCGGCTGCCCTTGGCTACACCTTC
>TRBV27|TRBJ2-7|many|-
CASSGDGSYEQYF
TGTGCCAGCAGTGGGGACGGATCCTACGAGCAGTACTTC
>TRBV5-1|TRBJ2-1|-|TRBD1
CASSSLAGPGQGGYEQFF
TGCGCCAGCAGCTCCCTCGCCGGCCCGGGACAGGGGGGATATGAGCAGTTCTTC
>TRBV19|TRBJ2-7|many|TRBD1
CATKGQMNYEQYF
TGTGCCACCAAGGGACAGATGAACTACGAGCAGTACTTC
>TRBV6-5|TRBJ1-2|many|-
CASSYSSPGAYGYTF
TGTGCCAGCAGTTACTCGTCCCCGGGAGCCTATGGCTACACCTTC
>TRBV6-1|TRBJ2-2|-|TRBD2
CASTLTSRPMSATGELFF
TGTGCCAGCACCCTGACTAGCCGACCCATGAGTGCCACCGGGGAGCTGTTTTTT
>TRBV7-9|TRBJ2-1|many|TRBD1
CASSRRGYNEQFF
TGTGCCAGCAGCCGCAGGGGGTACAATGAGCAGTTCTTC
>TRBV6-5|TRBJ2-7|many|TRBD2
CASSYSGGSRNTYEQYF
TGTGCCAGCAGTTACTCGGGCGGGAGCCGGAACACCTACGAGCAGTACTTC
>TRBV19|TRBJ1-6|-|-
CASSPGARIGSPLHF
TGTGCCAGTAGTCCGGGGGCTCGAATCGGCTCACCCCTCCACTTT
>TRBV11-1|TRBJ2-7|many|-
CASSRGWGSPMGVDEQYF
TGTGCCAGCAGCAGGGGATGGGGCAGTCCGATGGGTGTGGACGAGCAGTACTTC
>TRBV4-1|TRBJ2-1|-|TRBD2
CASSGEGIAGGPSSYNEQFF
TGCGCCAGCAGCGGTGAGGGAATAGCGGGAGGACCCAGCTCCTACAATGAGCAGTTCTTC
>TRBV15|TRBJ2-5|-|-
CATSRGGGTETQYF
TGTGCCACCAGCAGAGGAGGGGGGACGGAGACCCAGTACTTC
>TRBV24-1|TRBJ2-3|many|-
CATSDFRDTQYF
TGTGCCACCAGTGATTTTAGAGATACGCAGTATTTT
>TRBV11-2|TRBJ1-6|once|TRBD1
CASSRGQGDSSPLHF
TGTGCCAGCAGCCGCGGACAGGGTGATAGTTCACCCCTCCACTTT